Listed below are T cell receptor beta chains from one sample, sequenced in a study of blood T cells in healthy people across ages. TCRdb re-called the 5' RACE reads through MiXCR, storing one row per CDR3 protein. The data hold roughly 730,000 distinct CDR3 sequences, with roughly three fifths observed a single time. The sample taken for sequencing was blood. All receptors come from a man aged 35 to 55 in good health. Both conserved end residues are part of each CDR3. D genes are given only for firm matches. Only some rows state a clone size, as once, few, many or a class for expanded clones.

J,D,length,V,size,CDR3,DNA
TRBJ2-7,.,15,TRBV7-6,.,CASSPGVRRSHEQYF,TGTGCCAGCAGCCCAGGGGTACGGCGGAGCCACGAGCAGTACTTC
TRBJ2-1,.,17,TRBV12-1,.,CASLPHKREIGYNEQFF,TGTGCCAGCCTCCCCCATAAGCGGGAAATAGGATACAATGAGCAGTTCTTC
TRBJ2-3,.,14,TRBV29-1,.,CSVEMSGAPDTQYF,TGCAGCGTTGAAATGTCGGGGGCTCCAGATACGCAGTATTTT
TRBJ2-5,.,15,TRBV5-6,few,CASSLVLAGQETQYF,TGTGCCAGCAGCTTGGTGCTGGCGGGGCAAGAGACCCAGTACTTC
TRBJ2-1,TRBD2,18,TRBV4-2,.,CASSQVPPSGGAYNEQFF,TGTGCCAGCAGCCAAGTGCCGCCTAGCGGGGGGGCCTACAATGAGCAGTTCTTC
TRBJ2-1,.,14,TRBV29-1,few,CSVGTASQGNEQFF,TGCAGCGTTGGGACTGCCTCCCAGGGCAATGAGCAGTTCTTC
TRBJ1-5,.,15,TRBV20-1,few,CSAPLPGVGNQPQHF,TGCAGTGCTCCATTACCGGGGGTCGGCAATCAGCCCCAGCATTTT
TRBJ2-4,.,13,TRBV7-2,.,CASSLESAVIQYF,TGTGCCAGCAGCTTAGAGAGCGCGGTCATTCAGTACTTC
TRBJ2-1,TRBD1,14,TRBV27,once,CASSVVTGGDEQFF,TGTGCCAGCAGTGTAGTTACAGGGGGCGATGAGCAGTTCTTC
TRBJ2-7,.,12,TRBV20-1,.,CSATVGVGEQYF,TGCAGTGCCACCGTCGGGGTCGGCGAGCAGTACTTC
TRBJ2-3,.,12,TRBV29-1,few,CSVEELKDTQYF,TGCAGCGTTGAAGAACTCAAGGATACGCAGTATTTT
TRBJ2-4,.,15,TRBV9,.,CASSVDLSGGNIQYF,TGTGCCAGCAGCGTAGATTTAAGTGGGGGAAACATTCAGTACTTC
TRBJ2-1,.,14,TRBV7-2,.,CASSSLLDSYEQFF,TGTGCCAGCAGCTCACTACTAGACTCCTACGAGCAGTTCTTC
TRBJ2-1,.,11,TRBV2,few,CASTLNNEQFF,TGTGCCAGCACCTTAAACAATGAGCAGTTCTTC
TRBJ2-6,.,16,TRBV5-1,few,CASSLTDSSGANVLTF,TGCGCCAGCAGCTTGACAGACAGCTCTGGGGCCAACGTCCTGACTTTC
TRBJ2-6,.,18,TRBV9,.,CASSVYAQRGSGANVLTF,TGTGCCAGCAGCGTTTATGCCCAAAGGGGGTCTGGGGCCAACGTCCTGACTTTC
TRBJ1-2,TRBD1,15,TRBV20-1,.,CSAPAAGGSNYGYTF,TGCAGTGCCCCGGCAGCAGGGGGATCTAACTATGGCTACACCTTC
TRBJ1-2,.,14,TRBV4-3,few,CASSQVGANYGYTF,TGCGCCAGCAGCCAAGTAGGGGCAAACTATGGCTACACCTTC
TRBJ1-2,.,13,TRBV28,.,CASSTTNQGSDTF,TGTGCCAGCAGTACCACTAACCAGGGATCTGACACCTTC
TRBJ1-2,.,13,TRBV27,.,CASSLIVSGGYTF,TGTGCCAGCAGTTTAATTGTCAGTGGTGGCTACACCTTC
TRBJ1-1,.,13,TRBV27,.,CASSRTLRTEAFF,TGTGCCAGCAGTCGTACTCTGAGGACTGAAGCTTTCTTT
TRBJ1-2,.,14,TRBV9,.,CASSEQGRDHGYTF,TGTGCCAGCAGCGAACAAGGGCGAGACCATGGCTACACCTTC
TRBJ2-3,.,17,TRBV18,few,CASSPTRDGSSTDTQYF,TGTGCCAGCTCACCGACCCGGGACGGGAGCTCTACAGATACGCAGTATTTT